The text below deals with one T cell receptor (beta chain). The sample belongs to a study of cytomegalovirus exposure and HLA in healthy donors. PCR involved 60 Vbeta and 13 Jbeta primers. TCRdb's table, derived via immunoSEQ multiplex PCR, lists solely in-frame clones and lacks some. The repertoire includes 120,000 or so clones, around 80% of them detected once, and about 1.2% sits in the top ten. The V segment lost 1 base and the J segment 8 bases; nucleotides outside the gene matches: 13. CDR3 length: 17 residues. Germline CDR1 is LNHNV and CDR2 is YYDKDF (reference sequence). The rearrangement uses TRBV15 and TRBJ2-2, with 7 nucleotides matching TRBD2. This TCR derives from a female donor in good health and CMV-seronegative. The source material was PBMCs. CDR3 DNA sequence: TGTGCCACCAGCAGAGGTAGAGCGGGGCCACTTGAGGGGGAGCTGTTTTTT. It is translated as CATSRGRAGPLEGELFF.